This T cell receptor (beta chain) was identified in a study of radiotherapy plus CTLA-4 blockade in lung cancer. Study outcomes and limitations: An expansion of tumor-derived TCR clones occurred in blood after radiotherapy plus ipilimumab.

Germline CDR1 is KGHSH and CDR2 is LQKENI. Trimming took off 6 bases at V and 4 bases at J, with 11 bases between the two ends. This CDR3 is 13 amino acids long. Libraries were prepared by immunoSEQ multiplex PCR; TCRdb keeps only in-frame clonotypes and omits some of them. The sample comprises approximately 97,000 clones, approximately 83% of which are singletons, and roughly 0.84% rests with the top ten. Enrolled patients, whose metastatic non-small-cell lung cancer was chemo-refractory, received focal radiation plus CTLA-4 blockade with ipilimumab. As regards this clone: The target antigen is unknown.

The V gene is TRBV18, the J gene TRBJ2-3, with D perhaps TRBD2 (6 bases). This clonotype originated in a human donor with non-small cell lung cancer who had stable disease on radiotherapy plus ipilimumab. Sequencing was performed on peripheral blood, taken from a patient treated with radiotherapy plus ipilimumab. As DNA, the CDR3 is TGTGCCAGCTCGCCTCGGGAGTCAGATACGCAGTATTTT. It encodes CASSPRESDTQYF.